The 27 T cell receptor beta chains given below trace back to one sample, sequenced in a study of Tregs in tolerant kidney transplant recipients. The nonmyeloablative bone marrow transplants came from related graft donors, with transient mixed chimerism. Assay: immunoSEQ multiplex PCR; the TCRdb copy retains only in-frame clones and omits some. Here the sample table reports 25,000 to 35,000 clones. The sample in question was CD4+ T cells from blood (PBMCs), obtained 24 months after the transplant. The receptors derive from a human patient who received a combined kidney and bone marrow transplant. Some T cells may be graft donor cells.

Concerning this clone: Coverage ceases 3 residues before the CDR3 finishes, and the germline J gene fills in the end. The gene calls are TRBV19 and TRBJ2-1, with 16 bases that match TRBD2. This CDR3 is 19 amino acids long. V dropped 3 bases and J dropped 5; count of bases not matched to a gene: 10. Germline CDR1 is LNHDA and CDR2 is SQIVND (reference sequence). The CDR3 is CASSMSAPGLAGGHNEQFF. The sequenced CDR3 bases are TGTGCCAGTAGTATGAGCGCCCCGGGACTAGCGGGAGGGCACAATGAG.

Of note for this clone: The read ends 3 residues shy of where the CDR3 ends; the end is completed using the germline J gene. This chain uses TRBV5-1 with TRBJ2-3; the match to TRBD1 covers 7 bases. V lost 3 bases, J lost 0 bases, and 7 bases stayed unmatched. This CDR3 region has 16 residues. CDR1 SGHRS and CDR2 YFSETQ come from the germline V gene. The covered CDR3 bases are TGCGCCAGCAGCTCTTACTTGACAGGGAGCACAGATACG. Translated: CASSSYLTGSTDT. The complete CDR3 protein is CASSSYLTGSTDTQYF.

Turning to this clone: The read falls 3 residues short of the CDR3 end, and the missing part is taken from the germline J gene. The chain joins TRBV11-3 to TRBJ2-3, with 7 bases identical to TRBD1. V was clipped by 4 bases and J by 2 bases; unmatched bases: 3. The CDR3 has 14 amino acids. The germline V gene has CDR1 SGHNT and CDR2 YENEEA. This CDR3 is CASSSGQPTDTQYF. The DNA read from the CDR3 is TGTGCCAGCAGCTCGGGACAGCCCACAGATACG.

This clone is labeled medium-sized based on frequency. The read halts 3 residues ahead of the CDR3 end, with the missing end drawn from the germline J gene. This sequence joins TRBV4-1 and TRBJ2-1; 10 nucleotides line up with TRBD2. The CDR3 runs to 16 residues. The V gene end was trimmed by 5 bases and the J gene end by 8 bases; junction bases not matched to a gene: 12. Germline assignment: CDR1 MGHRA and CDR2 YSYEKL. This chain's CDR3 is CASSGKGGLATDEQFF. CDR3 DNA (partial): TGCGCCAGCAGCGGGAAGGGGGGACTAGCGACGGATGAG.

On this clone: The read ends 3 residues shy of where the CDR3 ends; the end is completed using the germline J gene. The V call is TRBV10-3, the J call TRBJ1-1; 7 nucleotides agree with TRBD1. This CDR3 has 14 amino acids. V lost 5 bases to trimming and J lost 6 bases; unmatched junction nucleotides: 9. The germline CDR1 and CDR2 sequences are ENHRY and SYGVKD. CDR3 sequence reads: CAISRQGSYSEAFF. CDR3 DNA (partial): TGTGCCATCAGTCGACAGGGTTCTTACTCTGAA.

To note about this clone: The missing CDR3 end, 3 residues past where the read stops, is filled in from the germline J gene. V usage is TRBV18 and J usage is TRBJ2-3; 15 bases agree with TRBD2. The CDR3 contains 20 residues. After removal of 3 bases from V and 0 bases from J, the junction contained 10 bases not matched to a gene. Germline V gene sequence: CDR1 KGHSH, CDR2 LQKENI. CDR3 residues: CASSPKGLAGGRTSTDTQYF. CDR3 DNA, as far as it was read: TGTGCCAGCTCACCGAAAGGACTAGCGGGAGGGCGCACTAGCACAGATACG. Filled out from reference TRBV18 and TRBJ2-3, the complete variable domain reads NAGVMQNPRHLVRRRGQEARLRCSPMKGHSHVYWYRQLPEEGLKFMVYLQKENIIDESGMPKERFSAEFPKEGPSILRIQQVVRGDSAAYFCASSPKGLAGGRTSTDTQYFGPGTRLTVL.

On this clone itself: With the read ending 3 residues before the CDR3 end, the germline J gene is used to fill in that end. The V and J genes are TRBV29-1 and TRBJ2-5; the match to TRBD1 covers 7 bases. Germline loops: CDR1 SQVTM, CDR2 ANQGSEA. J gave up 5 bases and V 3 bases, and 9 bases lay outside the gene matches. CDR3 length: 14 amino acids. CDR3 sequence reads: CSVERDSGWETQYF. CDR3 DNA (partial): TGCAGCGTTGAGAGGGACAGCGGTTGGGAGACC.

Regarding this clone: Read coverage stops 3 residues before the CDR3 terminus; the germline J gene supplies the remainder. The chain has TRBV19 and TRBJ2-7, with TRBD2 matching 11 bases. Germline V CDR1 and CDR2: LNHDA, SQIVND (reference sequence). The CDR3 sequence is 17 residues long. V trimming: 4 bases; J trimming: 2 bases; junction bases outside the gene matches: 10. The CDR3: CASSNSLAGGGTYEQYF. CDR3 DNA, as far as it was read: TGTGCCAGTAGTAATTCCCTAGCGGGAGGTGGGACCTACGAG.

Comment on this clone: The read falls 3 residues short of the CDR3 end, and the missing part is taken from the germline J gene. This chain links TRBV5-1 with TRBJ2-7, with no clear D. The CDR3 is made up of 14 amino acids. From germline, CDR1 is SGHRS and CDR2 YFSETQ. Trimming shortened V by 0 bases and J by 2 bases, and 9 bases separated the two germline ends. The CDR3 reads CASSLGPDTYEQYF. CDR3 DNA (partial): TGCGCCAGCAGCTTGGGCCCTGACACCTACGAG.

Partial CDR3 DNA: TGCAGTGCTACCCAGAGCTCCTATAATTCACCC. It yields the protein CSATQSSYNSP. The entire CDR3 is CSATQSSYNSPLHF. This chain connects TRBV20-1 to TRBJ1-6, with D unclear. The read stops 3 residues short of the end of the CDR3; the missing end is completed from the germline J gene. The V end lost 4 bases, the J end lost 0 bases, and 7 bases lay between the germline ends. CDR3 length: 14 amino acids. Germline CDR1 DFQATT, CDR2 SNEGSKA (reference sequence).

As for this clone: The read terminates 3 residues ahead of where the CDR3 ends, so the germline J gene completes it. The chain couples TRBV18 to TRBJ2-5, with 8 bases fitting TRBD1. Germline V gene lookup returns CDR1 KGHSH and CDR2 LQKENI. The CDR3 has 14 amino acids. The V segment lost 3 bases and the J segment 3 bases; nucleotides outside the gene matches: 3. The CDR3 is CASSPWGQEETQYF. The DNA read from the CDR3 is TGTGCCAGCTCACCGTGGGGACAGGAAGAGACC.

For this clone: Sequencing ends 3 residues short of the CDR3 end; the germline J gene provides the rest. This chain joins TRBV20-1 and TRBJ1-5; D is possibly TRBD1 (6 bases). CDR1 and CDR2 (germline): DFQATT, SNEGSKA (reference sequence). CDR3 length equals 13 residues. V dropped 1 base and J dropped 5 bases, with 9 bases sitting between them. This CDR3 is CSARVGGDQPQHF. The covered CDR3 bases are TGCAGTGCTAGAGTAGGGGGGGATCAGCCC.

The sequenced CDR3 bases are TGTGCCTGGACACTAGCGGGAGGGCTAAACACCGGGGAG. Its translation: CAWTLAGGLNTGE. From start to end, the CDR3 is CAWTLAGGLNTGELFF. V and J are TRBV30 and TRBJ2-2; TRBD2 matches 13 bases. The missing CDR3 end, 3 residues past where the read stops, is filled in from the germline J gene. V shed 4 bases, J shed 2 bases, and the junction held 4 bases outside the gene matches. This CDR3 is built from 16 residues. Germline values: CDR1 GTSNPN, CDR2 SVGIG (reference sequence).

Remarks on this clone: The read ends 3 residues shy of where the CDR3 ends; the end is completed using the germline J gene. The chain joins TRBV6-2 or TRBV6-3 to TRBJ2-3; a weak D match, TRBD2 (6 bases). Trimming cost V 6 bases and J 0 bases, with 13 bases left between them. The CDR3 covers 15 residues. Germline V lookup: CDR1 MNHEY, CDR2 SVGEGT. CDR3 protein: CASSWVAVSTDTQYF. CDR3 bases read: TGTGCCAGCAGCTGGGTAGCGGTTAGCACAGATACG.

Note on this clone: The read ends 3 residues shy of where the CDR3 ends; the end is completed using the germline J gene. The gene calls are TRBV18 and TRBJ2-3, with D perhaps matching TRBD1 (6 bases). This CDR3 has 17 residues. Per the germline V gene, CDR1 is KGHSH and CDR2 is LQKENI. Trimming left V 2 bases short and J 1 base short, with 16 bases between. CDR3 protein: CASSPEVRSGGTDTQYF. Partial CDR3 DNA: TGTGCCAGCTCACCAGAAGTAAGGTCAGGGGGCACAGATACG.

Notes on this clone: The sequenced fragment ends 3 residues before the CDR3 boundary, so the rest is inferred from the germline J gene. This chain links TRBV19 with TRBJ2-7, with 7 nucleotides matching TRBD2. The germline gives CDR1 LNHDA, CDR2 SQIVND (reference sequence). V gave up 5 bases and J gave up 2 bases; unmatched junction bases: 15. This CDR3 has 17 residues. The CDR3 sequence: CASSLKRGNYVPYEQYF. The sequenced part of the CDR3 DNA is TGTGCCAGTAGTCTCAAGCGGGGAAATTATGTACCCTACGAG.

As concerns this clone: Read data end 3 residues before the CDR3 end; the end is taken from the germline J gene. This sequence joins TRBV19 and TRBJ2-7; 7 positions match TRBD2. Trimming at V came to 5 bases and at J to 4 bases, leaving 5 bases not matched to a gene. There are 13 residues in the CDR3. Germline V gene data show CDR1 as LNHDA and CDR2 as SQIVND (reference sequence). The chain's CDR3 is CASSSSGPYEQYF. The sequenced part of the CDR3 DNA is TGTGCCAGTAGTTCTAGCGGACCTTACGAG. The whole variable domain, remainder taken from reference TRBV19 and TRBJ2-7, is DGGITQSPKYLFRKEGQNVTLSCEQNLNHDAMYWYRQDPGQGLRLIYYSQIVNDFQKGDIAEGYSVSREKKESFPLTVTSAQKNPTAFYLCASSSSGPYEQYFGPGTRLTVT.

A note on this clone: Read sequence stops 3 residues before the CDR3 end, and the germline J gene provides the missing end. The chain employs TRBV15 and TRBJ2-4; 9 bases line up with TRBD1. This CDR3 has 17 residues. J was trimmed by 4 bases and V by 0 bases; bases with no gene match: 7. Germline assignment: CDR1 LNHNV and CDR2 YYDKDF (reference sequence). CDR3 DNA, as far as it was read: TGTGCCACCAGCAGAGACCCTCCCGGGACAGGGAAAAACATT. Residues: CATSRDPPGTGKNI. The CDR3, in full, reads CATSRDPPGTGKNIQYF.

Of note for this clone: The observed sequence ends 3 residues before the CDR3 terminus, with the missing tail filled in from the germline J gene. V is TRBV10-3 and J is TRBJ2-1; 11 positions match TRBD2. This CDR3 is 16 amino acids long. J was trimmed by 8 bases and V by 8 bases; bases with no gene match: 14. Germline CDR1 and CDR2: ENHRY and SYGVKD. This chain's CDR3 is CAISHLAGGVSDEQFF. The CDR3 bases that were read are TGTGCCATCTCCCACCTAGCGGGAGGTGTTAGCGATGAG.

As concerns this clone: The read terminates 3 residues ahead of where the CDR3 ends, so the germline J gene completes it. V usage is TRBV10-3 and J usage is TRBJ2-1; a weak D match, TRBD1 (6 bases). CDR3 size: 13 residues. Trimming removed 7 bases from V and 2 bases from J, with 9 bases in between. Germline CDR1 reads ENHRY; CDR2 reads SYGVKD. The sequenced CDR3 bases are TGTGCCATCAACGGGGACACCTACAATGAG. It translates to CAINGDTYNE. The entire CDR3 is CAINGDTYNEQFF.

Details on this clone: The read halts 3 residues ahead of the CDR3 end, with the missing end drawn from the germline J gene. The genes are TRBV2 and TRBJ2-6; TRBD1 aligns across 9 bases. The CDR3 has 18 amino acids. Germline V gene data show CDR1 as SNHLY and CDR2 as FYNNEI. V lost 6 bases, J lost 0 bases, and 9 bases stayed unmatched. The DNA read from the CDR3 is TGTGCCAGCAGAGCTCCGGGACAGGGATCCTCTGGGGCCAACGTC. This translates into CASRAPGQGSSGANV. In full, the CDR3 is CASRAPGQGSSGANVLTF.

On this clone itself: The read halts 3 residues ahead of the CDR3 end, with the missing end drawn from the germline J gene. V usage is TRBV5-4 and J usage is TRBJ1-1; maybe TRBD1 (6 bases). Germline CDR1 is SGHNT and CDR2 is YYREEE (reference sequence). The V and J ends lost 1 base and 5 bases respectively, with 9 bases between them. CDR3 size: 13 residues. The CDR3 here is CASSLNRDTEAFF. The CDR3 bases that were read are TGTGCCAGCAGCTTGAACAGGGATACTGAA. Using reference TRBV5-4 and TRBJ1-1 for the parts outside the CDR3, the full variable domain is ETGVTQSPTHLIKTRGQQVTLRCSSQSGHNTVSWYQQALGQGPQFIFQYYREEENGRGNFPPRFSGLQFPNYSSELNVNALELDDSALYLCASSLNRDTEAFFGQGTRLTVV.

Regarding this clone: The CDR3 goes on 3 residues after the read ends, and that part is filled in from the germline J gene. This sequence joins TRBV10-3 and TRBJ2-1; TRBD2 agrees at 13 bases. V lost 3 bases to trimming and J lost 7 bases; unmatched junction nucleotides: 3. The CDR3 runs to 15 residues. From germline, CDR1 is ENHRY and CDR2 SYGVKD. Partial CDR3 DNA: TGTGCCATCAGTGAACTAGCGGGAGGGGGGAATGAG. Amino acids: CAISELAGGGNE. The whole CDR3 reads CAISELAGGGNEQFF.

About this clone: The CDR3 goes on 3 residues after the read ends, and that part is filled in from the germline J gene. The chain couples TRBV19 to TRBJ2-1; D is unclear. In germline, CDR1 is LNHDA, CDR2 SQIVND (reference sequence). Trimming left V 3 bases short and J 0 bases short, with 15 bases between. This CDR3 contains 17 residues. The sequenced CDR3 bases are TGTGCCAGTAGTATGGCCAGGTTCTTTACCTCCTACAATGAG. Its translation is CASSMARFFTSYNE. The CDR3 in its entirety is CASSMARFFTSYNEQFF.

Comment on this clone: With the read ending 3 residues before the CDR3 end, the germline J gene is used to fill in that end. V is TRBV20-1 and J is TRBJ2-7; tentative D call: TRBD2 (5 bases). This CDR3 is 13 amino acids long. CDR1 DFQATT and CDR2 SNEGSKA come from the germline V gene (reference sequence). V was clipped by 2 bases and J by 3 bases, with 11 bases between them. CDR3 amino acids: CSARKAEYYEQYF. The sequenced CDR3 bases are TGCAGTGCTAGAAAAGCGGAGTACTACGAG.

Worth noting for this clone: The CDR3 extends 3 residues past the end of the read, so its final part is completed from the germline J gene. J is TRBJ2-1 and V is TRBV20-1; 10 bases fit TRBD1. After removal of 2 bases from V and 4 bases from J, the junction contained 2 bases not matched to a gene. Germline V CDR1 and CDR2: DFQATT, SNEGSKA (reference sequence). This CDR3 has 14 residues. The DNA read from the CDR3 is TGCAGTGCTAGATGGGACAGGGGATACAATGAG. Its translation: CSARWDRGYNE. The full-length CDR3 reads as CSARWDRGYNEQFF.

About this clone: The missing CDR3 end, 3 residues past where the read stops, is filled in from the germline J gene. V usage is TRBV20-1 and J usage is TRBJ2-3; TRBD1 aligns across 10 bases. Trimming took 7 bases from V and 3 from J; bases not matched to a gene: 4. The CDR3 runs to 13 residues. CDR1 and CDR2 (germline): DFQATT, SNEGSKA (reference sequence). The CDR3 bases that were read are TGCAGTGAACCGGGACAGGGGACAGATACG. It encodes CSEPGQGTDT. The whole CDR3 sequence is CSEPGQGTDTQYF.